The following is a T cell receptor beta chain sequence with its context. The antigen it recognizes is unknown. No clone much larger than this one lies a single base away; base qualities are absent. These data belong to a study of blood T cell repertoires in COVID-19 (dated by TCRdb to about 2020). Study-level background: Samples from collaborators originated in the United States, Italy and Spain and spanned both the acute and convalescent phases of COVID-19. The prospective study material was composed of cDNA or gDNA derived from T cells, B-cell-depleted T cells, or PBMCs. Subjects who had been exposed to COVID-19, were actively infected with it, or had recovered from it provided the deeply sampled blood TCRbeta repertoires that made up the dataset. The repertoires were released in a freely available public database meant as a resource for research on the immune response to SARS-CoV-2. Samples came from the ongoing ImmuneRACE study (first 160 participants) plus 1,254 subjects from 6 global collaborators. A de-identified subject ID, COVID-19 status, age in years and sex were almost always included in the sample metadata. Where HLA class I and class II types were available, the types were taken from metadata supplied by the sample provider, not from assay-based typing. Results the study describes overall, beyond this receptor: The amount of clinical and demographic metadata varied by source and participant and was provided uncurated.

At one collaborating source in Seattle, patients were enrolled during active infection and were followed longitudinally through the course of disease. Collaborating institutions collected whole blood in K2EDTA tubes following their own protocols. For TCRbeta analysis, collaborators shipped samples in one of three forms: frozen whole blood, isolated PBMCs, or DNA extracted from either of those sample types. The CDR3, cysteine through phenylalanine, is 15 amino acids long. Only the CDR3 part of the read is kept: 45 bases, read in frame from the first base. Compared with germline, V lacks 4 bases and J lacks 2 bases; bases without a gene match: 6. In the germline V gene, CDR1 corresponds to SGHRS and CDR2 to YFSETQ. TCRbeta CDR3 regions were amplified from genomic DNA by means of the immunoSEQ Assay, a bias-controlled multiplex PCR. On the study's bioinformatics: Nucleated cell counts per sample were estimated from amplification of reference gene primers within the assay. To quantify the absolute abundance of each unique TCRbeta CDR3 rearrangement, sequence reads were collapsed and filtered. For each sample, productive Simpson clonality was calculated as the square root of Simpson's diversity index across productive rearrangements. TCRdb provides this immuneACCESS table in a form limited to in-frame rearrangements. Some clones are lacking; in checked studies, under half of them reflect an unresolved V gene, and why the rest are absent is not known. Clone size and V and J calls were adopted from that table, with D and trimming inferred from the DNA. This sample holds tens of thousands of clones; roughly 91% were observed only once. Roughly 0.53% of the sample lies in the top ten.

The sequencing sample was made of peripheral blood. This sequence originates from a man aged 50 to 59 with COVID-19, enrolled during active disease. The rearranged chain carries TRBV5-1 and TRBJ1-3, and TRBD1 matches 7 of the central bases. Here is the DNA: TGCGCCAGCAGCGATAGGGGGCAGACTGGAAACACCATATATTTT. Protein translation: CASSDRGQTGNTIYF.